This TCR beta chain was captured by sequencing in a study of human thymus T cells. Thymus was obtained from resections taken during corrective heart surgery. The donors were infants in Finland with congenital heart defects, otherwise immunologically healthy. Notes on this clone: Antigen unknown.

The repertoire was sequenced with immunoSEQ multiplex PCR; TCRdb's copy has only in-frame clones and lacks some. Of tens of thousands of clones in the sample, just over 95% are singletons; the top ten hold 0.025% to 0.035%. Study-level points and caveats: Use of V and J genes seemed skewed within the thymic and blood repertoires. Related research described strongly overlapping thymic repertoires in unrelated people.

CDR3 length: 17 residues. V was pared by 1 base and J by 3 bases, with 16 bases between. Germline V gene lookup returns CDR1 MGHRA and CDR2 YSYEKL. The chain joins TRBV4-1 to TRBJ2-1; possible D gene TRBD2, 6 bases. Sample: thymus tissue. This clonotype was sampled from a boy in the first two years of life with a congenital heart defect but otherwise immunologically healthy. The CDR3 DNA reads as TGCGCCAGCAGCCAAGTCCATGGGGGGTCAGGCTACAATGAGCAGTTCTTC. It specifies CASSQVHGGSGYNEQFF.